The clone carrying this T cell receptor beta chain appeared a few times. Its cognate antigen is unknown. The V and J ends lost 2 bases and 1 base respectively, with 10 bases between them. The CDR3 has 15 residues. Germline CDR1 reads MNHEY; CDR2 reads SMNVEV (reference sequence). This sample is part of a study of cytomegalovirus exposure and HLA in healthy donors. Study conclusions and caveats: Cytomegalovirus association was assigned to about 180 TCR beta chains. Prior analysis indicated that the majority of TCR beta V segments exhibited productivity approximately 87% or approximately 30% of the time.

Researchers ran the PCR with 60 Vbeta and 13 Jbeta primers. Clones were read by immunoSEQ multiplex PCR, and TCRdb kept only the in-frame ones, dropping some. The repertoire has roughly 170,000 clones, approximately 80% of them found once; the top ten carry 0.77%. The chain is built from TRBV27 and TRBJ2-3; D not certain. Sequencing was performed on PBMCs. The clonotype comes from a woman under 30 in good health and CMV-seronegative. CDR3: CASSLTGVGTDTQYF. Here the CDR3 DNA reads TGTGCCAGCAGTTTAACTGGAGTTGGCACAGATACGCAGTATTTT.